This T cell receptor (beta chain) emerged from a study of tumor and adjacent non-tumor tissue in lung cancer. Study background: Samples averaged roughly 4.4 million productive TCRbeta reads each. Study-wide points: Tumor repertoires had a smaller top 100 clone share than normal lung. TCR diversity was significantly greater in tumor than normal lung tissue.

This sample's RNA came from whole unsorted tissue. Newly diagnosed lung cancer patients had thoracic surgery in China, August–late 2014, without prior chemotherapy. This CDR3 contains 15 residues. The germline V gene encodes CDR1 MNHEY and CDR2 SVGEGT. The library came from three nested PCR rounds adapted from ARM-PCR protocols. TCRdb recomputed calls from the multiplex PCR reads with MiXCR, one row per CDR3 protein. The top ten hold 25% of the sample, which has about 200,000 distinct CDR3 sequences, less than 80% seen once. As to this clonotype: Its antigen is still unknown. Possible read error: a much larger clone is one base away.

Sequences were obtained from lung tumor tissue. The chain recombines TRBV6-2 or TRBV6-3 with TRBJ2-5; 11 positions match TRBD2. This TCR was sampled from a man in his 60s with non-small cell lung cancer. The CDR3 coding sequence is TGTGCCAGCAGTTACACTAGCGGGAGCCAAGGGACCCAGTACTTC. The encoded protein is CASSYTSGSQGTQYF.